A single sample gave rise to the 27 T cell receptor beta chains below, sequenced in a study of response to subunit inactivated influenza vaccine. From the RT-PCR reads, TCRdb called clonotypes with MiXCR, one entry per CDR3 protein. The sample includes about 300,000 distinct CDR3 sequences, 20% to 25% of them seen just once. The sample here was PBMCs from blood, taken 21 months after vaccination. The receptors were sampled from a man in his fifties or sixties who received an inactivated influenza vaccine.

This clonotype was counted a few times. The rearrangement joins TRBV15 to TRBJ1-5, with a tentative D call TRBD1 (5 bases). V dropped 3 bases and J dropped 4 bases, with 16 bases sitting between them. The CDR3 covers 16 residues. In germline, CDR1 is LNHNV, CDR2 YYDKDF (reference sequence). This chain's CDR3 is CATSSRFDSFNQPQHF. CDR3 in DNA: TGTGCCACCAGCAGTAGATTTGACAGTTTTAATCAGCCCCAGCATTTT.

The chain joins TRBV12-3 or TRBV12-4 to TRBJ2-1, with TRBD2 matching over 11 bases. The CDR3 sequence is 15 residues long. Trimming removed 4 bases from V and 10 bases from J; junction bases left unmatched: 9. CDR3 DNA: TGTGCCAGCAGTTGGACTAGCGGGCCTACAGAGGAGCAGTTCTTC. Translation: CASSWTSGPTEEQFF.

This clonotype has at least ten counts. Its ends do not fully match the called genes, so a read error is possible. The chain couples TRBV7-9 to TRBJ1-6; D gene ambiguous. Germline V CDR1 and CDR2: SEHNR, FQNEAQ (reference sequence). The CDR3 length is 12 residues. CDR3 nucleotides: TGTGCCAGCAGGGCTCAAAATTCTCCCCTCCACTTT. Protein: CASRAQNSPLHF.

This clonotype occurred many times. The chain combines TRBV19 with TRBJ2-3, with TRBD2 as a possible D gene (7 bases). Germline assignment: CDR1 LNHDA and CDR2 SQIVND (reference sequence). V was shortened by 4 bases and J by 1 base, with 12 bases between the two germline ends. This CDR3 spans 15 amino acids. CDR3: CASSSGGLGTDTQYF. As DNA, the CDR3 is TGTGCCAGTAGTAGCGGGGGCTTGGGCACAGATACGCAGTATTTT.

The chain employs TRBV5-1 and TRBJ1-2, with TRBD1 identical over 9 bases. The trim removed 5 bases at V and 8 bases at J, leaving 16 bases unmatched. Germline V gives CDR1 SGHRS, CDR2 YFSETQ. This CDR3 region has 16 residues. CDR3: CASRNLLQDRGKGYTF. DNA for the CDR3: TGCGCCAGCAGAAATCTTCTACAAGACAGGGGGAAAGGCTACACCTTC.

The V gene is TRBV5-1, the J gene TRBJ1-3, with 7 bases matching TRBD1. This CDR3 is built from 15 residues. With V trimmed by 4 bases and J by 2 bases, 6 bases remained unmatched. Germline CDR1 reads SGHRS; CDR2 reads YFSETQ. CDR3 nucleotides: TGCGCCAGCAGCCGACAGGGAACGGCTGGAAACACCATATATTTT. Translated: CASSRQGTAGNTIYF.

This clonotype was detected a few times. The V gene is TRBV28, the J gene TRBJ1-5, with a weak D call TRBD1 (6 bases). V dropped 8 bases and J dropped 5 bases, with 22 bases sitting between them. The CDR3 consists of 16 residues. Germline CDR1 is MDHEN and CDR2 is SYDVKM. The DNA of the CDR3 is TGTGCCAGCGGTGCCACCCTCCGGGACAAGTATCAGCCCCAGCATTTT. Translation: CASGATLRDKYQPQHF. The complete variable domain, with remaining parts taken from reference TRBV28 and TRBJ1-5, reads DVKVTQSSRYLVKRTGEKVFLECVQDMDHENMFWYRQDPGLGLRLIYFSYDVKMKEKGDIPEGYSVSREKKERFSLILESASTNQTSMYLCASGATLRDKYQPQHFGDGTRLSIL.

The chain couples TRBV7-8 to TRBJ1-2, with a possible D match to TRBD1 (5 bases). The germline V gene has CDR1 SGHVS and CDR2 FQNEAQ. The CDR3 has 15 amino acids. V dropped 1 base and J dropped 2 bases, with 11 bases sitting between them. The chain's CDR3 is CASSLVTGANYGYTF. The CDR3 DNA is TGTGCCAGCAGCTTAGTTACCGGGGCGAACTATGGCTACACCTTC.

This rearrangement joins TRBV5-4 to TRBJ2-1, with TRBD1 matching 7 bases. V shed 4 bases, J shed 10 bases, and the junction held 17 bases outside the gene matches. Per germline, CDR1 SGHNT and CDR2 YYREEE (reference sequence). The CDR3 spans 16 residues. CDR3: CASSLPWGQLRGEQFF. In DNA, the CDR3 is TGTGCCAGCAGCCTGCCCTGGGGACAGCTTCGAGGGGAGCAGTTCTTC. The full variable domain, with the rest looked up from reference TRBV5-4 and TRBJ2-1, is ETGVTQSPTHLIKTRGQQVTLRCSSQSGHNTVSWYQQALGQGPQFIFQYYREEENGRGNFPPRFSGLQFPNYSSELNVNALELDDSALYLCASSLPWGQLRGEQFFGPGTRLTVL.

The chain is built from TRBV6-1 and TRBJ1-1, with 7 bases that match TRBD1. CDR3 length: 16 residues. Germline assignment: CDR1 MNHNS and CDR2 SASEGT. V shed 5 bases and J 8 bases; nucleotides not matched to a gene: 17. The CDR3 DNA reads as TGTGCCAGCAGTCCACTCCTGGGGGGTCTGGACAGGGAAGCTTTCTTT. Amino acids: CASSPLLGGLDREAFF.

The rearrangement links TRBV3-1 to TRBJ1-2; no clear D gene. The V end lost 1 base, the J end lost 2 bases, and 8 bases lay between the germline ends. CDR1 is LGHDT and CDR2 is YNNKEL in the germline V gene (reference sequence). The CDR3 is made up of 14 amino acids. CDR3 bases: TGTGCCAGCAGCCAAGCTGATGGAAACTATGGCTACACCTTC. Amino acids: CASSQADGNYGYTF.

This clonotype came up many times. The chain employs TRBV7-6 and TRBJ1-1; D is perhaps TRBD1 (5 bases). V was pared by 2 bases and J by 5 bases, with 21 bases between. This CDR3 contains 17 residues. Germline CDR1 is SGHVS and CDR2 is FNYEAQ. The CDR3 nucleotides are TGTGCCAGCAGCTTAACGTGGCAGGGTGAAGGGGTGACTGAAGCTTTCTTT. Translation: CASSLTWQGEGVTEAFF.

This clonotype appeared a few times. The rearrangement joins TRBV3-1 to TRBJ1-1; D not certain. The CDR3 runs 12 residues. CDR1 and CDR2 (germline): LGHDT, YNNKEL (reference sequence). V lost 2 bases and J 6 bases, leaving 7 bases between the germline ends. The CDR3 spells CASSQRGAEAFF. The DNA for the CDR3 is TGTGCCAGCAGCCAACGGGGTGCTGAAGCTTTCTTT.

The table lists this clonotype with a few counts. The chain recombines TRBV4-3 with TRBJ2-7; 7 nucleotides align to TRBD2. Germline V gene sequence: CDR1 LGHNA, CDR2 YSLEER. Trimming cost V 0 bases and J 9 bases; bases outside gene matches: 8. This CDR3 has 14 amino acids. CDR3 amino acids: CASSQDNLAAMQYF. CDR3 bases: TGCGCCAGCAGCCAAGATAATCTAGCGGCTATGCAGTACTTC.

The CDR3 DNA sequence: TGTGCCAGCAGCTTGGGCCTGAGACAGCCCCAGCATTTT. Protein: CASSLGLRQPQHF. The V call is TRBV7-8, the J call TRBJ1-5, with D hard to call. V lost 3 bases to trimming and J lost 7 bases, with 10 bases between them. The CDR3 has 13 amino acids. Germline V gene sequence: CDR1 SGHVS, CDR2 FQNEAQ.

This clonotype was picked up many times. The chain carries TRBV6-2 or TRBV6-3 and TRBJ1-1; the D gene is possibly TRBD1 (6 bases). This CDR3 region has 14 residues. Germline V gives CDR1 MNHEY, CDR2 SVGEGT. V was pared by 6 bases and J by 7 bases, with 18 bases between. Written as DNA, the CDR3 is TGTGCCAGCAGGGAGGAGGGGGGACTATTTGAAGCTTTCTTT. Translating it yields CASREEGGLFEAFF.

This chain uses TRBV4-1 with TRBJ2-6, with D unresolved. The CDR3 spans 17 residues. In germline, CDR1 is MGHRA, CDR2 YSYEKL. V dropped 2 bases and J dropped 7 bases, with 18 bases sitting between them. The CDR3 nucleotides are TGCGCCAGCAGCCAACCCCTGGCAGGCGGAAAAGCCAACGTCCTGACTTTC. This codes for CASSQPLAGGKANVLTF.

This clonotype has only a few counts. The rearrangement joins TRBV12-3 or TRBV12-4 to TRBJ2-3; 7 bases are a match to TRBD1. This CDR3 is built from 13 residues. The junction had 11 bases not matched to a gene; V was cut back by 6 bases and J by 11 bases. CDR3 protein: CASRTDRAGGQYF. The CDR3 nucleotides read TGTGCCAGCAGAACCGACAGGGCTGGAGGGCAGTATTTT.

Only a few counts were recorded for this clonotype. The CDR3 DNA follows: TGTGCCAGCTCACCGCGCGAGGGCCCACATTTGCGGACGCAGTATTTT. Encoded protein: CASSPREGPHLRTQYF. The chain has TRBV18 and TRBJ2-3; TRBD2 is a possible D gene (5 bases). Per the germline V gene, CDR1 is KGHSH and CDR2 is LQKENI. With 3 bases removed from V and 9 bases from J, the gap between germline ends came to 22 bases. The CDR3 covers 16 residues.

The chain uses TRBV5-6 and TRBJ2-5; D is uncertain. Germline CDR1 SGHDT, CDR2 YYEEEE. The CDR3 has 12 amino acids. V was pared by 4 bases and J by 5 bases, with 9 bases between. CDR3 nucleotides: TGTGCCAGCAGCCGGAATTCGGAGACCCAGTACTTC. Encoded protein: CASSRNSETQYF.

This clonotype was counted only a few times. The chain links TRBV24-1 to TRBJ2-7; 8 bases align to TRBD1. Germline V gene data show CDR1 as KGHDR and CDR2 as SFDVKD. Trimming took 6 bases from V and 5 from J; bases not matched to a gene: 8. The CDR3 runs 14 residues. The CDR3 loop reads CATSSRTGYDEQYF. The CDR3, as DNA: TGTGCCACCAGTTCAAGGACAGGGTACGACGAGCAGTACTTC.

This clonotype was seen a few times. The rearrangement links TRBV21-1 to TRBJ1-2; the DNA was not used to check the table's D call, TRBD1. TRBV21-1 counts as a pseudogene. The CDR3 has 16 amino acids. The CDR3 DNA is TGTGCCAGCAATTATCTCCTACGGGACAGGGGGCTGGGCTACACCTTC. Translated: CASNYLLRDRGLGYTF.

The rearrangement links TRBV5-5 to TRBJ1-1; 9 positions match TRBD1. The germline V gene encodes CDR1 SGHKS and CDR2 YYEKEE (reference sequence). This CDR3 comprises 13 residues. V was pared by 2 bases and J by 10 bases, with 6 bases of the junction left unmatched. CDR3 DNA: TGTGCCAGCAGCTTCGCGGAGACAGGGGGAGCTTTCTTT. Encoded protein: CASSFAETGGAFF.

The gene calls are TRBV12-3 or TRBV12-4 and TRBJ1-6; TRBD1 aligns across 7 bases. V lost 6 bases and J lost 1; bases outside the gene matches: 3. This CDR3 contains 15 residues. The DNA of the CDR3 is TGTGCCAGCAGCTTACAGGGGTCCTATAATTCACCCCTCCACTTT. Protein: CASSLQGSYNSPLHF.

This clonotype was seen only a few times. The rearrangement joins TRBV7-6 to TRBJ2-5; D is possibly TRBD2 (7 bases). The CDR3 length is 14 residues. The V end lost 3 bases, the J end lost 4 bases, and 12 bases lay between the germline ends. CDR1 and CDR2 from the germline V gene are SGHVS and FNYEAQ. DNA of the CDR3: TGTGCCAGCAGCTTGGGGGGGGGCAGAGAGACCCAGTACTTC. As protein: CASSLGGGRETQYF.

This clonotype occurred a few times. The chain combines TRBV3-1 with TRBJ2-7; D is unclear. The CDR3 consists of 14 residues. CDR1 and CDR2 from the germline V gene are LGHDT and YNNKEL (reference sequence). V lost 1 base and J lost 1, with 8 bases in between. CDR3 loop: CASSQGRRSYEQYF. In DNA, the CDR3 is TGTGCCAGCAGCCAAGGCCGGAGATCCTACGAGCAGTACTTC.

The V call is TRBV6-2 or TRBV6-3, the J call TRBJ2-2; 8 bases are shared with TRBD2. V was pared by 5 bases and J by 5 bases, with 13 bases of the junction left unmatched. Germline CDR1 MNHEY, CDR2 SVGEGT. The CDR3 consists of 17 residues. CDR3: CASSPHGTSGRTGELFF. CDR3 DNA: TGTGCCAGCAGTCCACACGGAACTAGCGGAAGGACCGGGGAGCTGTTTTTT.